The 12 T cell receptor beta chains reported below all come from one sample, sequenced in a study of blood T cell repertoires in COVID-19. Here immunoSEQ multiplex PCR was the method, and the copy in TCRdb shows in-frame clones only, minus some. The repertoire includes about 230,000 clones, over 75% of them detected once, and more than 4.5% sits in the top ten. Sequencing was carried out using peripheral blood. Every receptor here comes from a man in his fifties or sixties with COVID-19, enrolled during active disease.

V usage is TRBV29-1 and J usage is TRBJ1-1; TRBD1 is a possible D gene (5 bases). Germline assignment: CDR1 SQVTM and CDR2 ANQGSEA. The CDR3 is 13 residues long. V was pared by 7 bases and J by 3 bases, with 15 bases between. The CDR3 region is CSGGLRSDTEAFF. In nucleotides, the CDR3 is TGCAGCGGGGGGTTGAGGTCTGACACTGAAGCTTTCTTT.

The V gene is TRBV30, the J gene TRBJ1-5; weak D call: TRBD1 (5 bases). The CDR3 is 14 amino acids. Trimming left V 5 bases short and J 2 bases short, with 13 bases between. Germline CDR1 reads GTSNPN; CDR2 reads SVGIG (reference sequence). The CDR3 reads CAWGQGFGNQPQHF. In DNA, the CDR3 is TGTGCCTGGGGGCAGGGTTTCGGCAATCAGCCCCAGCATTTT.

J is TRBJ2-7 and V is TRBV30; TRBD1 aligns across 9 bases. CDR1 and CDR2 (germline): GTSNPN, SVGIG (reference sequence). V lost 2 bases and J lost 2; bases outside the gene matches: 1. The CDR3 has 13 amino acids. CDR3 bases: TGTGCCTGGAGTAGGGACAGGGCCTACGAGCAGTACTTC. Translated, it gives CAWSRDRAYEQYF. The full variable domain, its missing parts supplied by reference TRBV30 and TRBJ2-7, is SQTIHQWPATLVQPVGSPLSLECTVEGTSNPNLYWYRQAAGRGLQLLFYSVGIGQISSEVPQNLSASRPQDRQFILSSKKLLLSDSGFYLCAWSRDRAYEQYFGPGTRLTVT.

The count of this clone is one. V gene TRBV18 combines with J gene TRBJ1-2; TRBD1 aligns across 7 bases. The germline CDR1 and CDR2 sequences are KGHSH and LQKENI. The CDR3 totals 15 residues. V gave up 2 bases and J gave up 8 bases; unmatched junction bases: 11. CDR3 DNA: TGTGCCAGCTCACCAGAGGGACAGAGCTATGGAGGCTACACCTTC. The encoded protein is CASSPEGQSYGGYTF.

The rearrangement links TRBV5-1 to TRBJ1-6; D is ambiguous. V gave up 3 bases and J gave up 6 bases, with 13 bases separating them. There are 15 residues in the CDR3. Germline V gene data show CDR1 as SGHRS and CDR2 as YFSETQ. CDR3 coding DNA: TGCGCCAGCAGCTCAACGGGAACTGGTAATTCACCCCTCCACTTT. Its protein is CASSSTGTGNSPLHF.

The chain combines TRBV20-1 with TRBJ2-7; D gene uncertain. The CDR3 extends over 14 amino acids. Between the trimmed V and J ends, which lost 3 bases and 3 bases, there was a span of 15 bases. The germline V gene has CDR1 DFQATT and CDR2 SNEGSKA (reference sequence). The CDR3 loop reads CSASLELAGYEQYF. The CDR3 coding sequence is TGCAGTGCTAGTTTAGAGCTCGCAGGCTACGAGCAGTACTTC.

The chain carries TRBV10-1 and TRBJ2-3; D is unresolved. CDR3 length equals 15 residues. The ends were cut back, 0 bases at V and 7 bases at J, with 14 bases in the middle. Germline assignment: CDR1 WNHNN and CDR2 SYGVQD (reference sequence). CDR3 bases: TGCGCCAGCAGTGAGTCGAGGTCCAGTTCATATACGCAGTATTTT. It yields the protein CASSESRSSSYTQYF.

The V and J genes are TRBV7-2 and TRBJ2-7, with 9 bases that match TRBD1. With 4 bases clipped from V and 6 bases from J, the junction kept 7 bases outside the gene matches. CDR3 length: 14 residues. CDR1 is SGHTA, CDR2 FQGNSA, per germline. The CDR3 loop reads CASSWGTGLFEQYF. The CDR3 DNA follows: TGTGCCAGCAGCTGGGGGACAGGGCTGTTCGAGCAGTACTTC.

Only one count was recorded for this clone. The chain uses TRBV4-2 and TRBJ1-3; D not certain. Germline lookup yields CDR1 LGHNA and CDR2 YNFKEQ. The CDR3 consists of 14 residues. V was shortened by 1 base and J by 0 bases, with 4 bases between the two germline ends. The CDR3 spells CASSQAVSGNTIYF. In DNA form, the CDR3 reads TGTGCCAGCAGCCAAGCCGTCTCTGGAAACACCATATATTTT.

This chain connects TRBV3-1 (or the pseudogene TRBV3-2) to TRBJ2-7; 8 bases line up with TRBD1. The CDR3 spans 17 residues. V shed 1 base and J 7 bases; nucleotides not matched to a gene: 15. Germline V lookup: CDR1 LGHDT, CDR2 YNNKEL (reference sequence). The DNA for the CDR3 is TGTGCCAGCAGCCAAGTTAACCGGGGCAGGGGGCCGGGAGAGCAGTACTTC. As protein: CASSQVNRGRGPGEQYF.

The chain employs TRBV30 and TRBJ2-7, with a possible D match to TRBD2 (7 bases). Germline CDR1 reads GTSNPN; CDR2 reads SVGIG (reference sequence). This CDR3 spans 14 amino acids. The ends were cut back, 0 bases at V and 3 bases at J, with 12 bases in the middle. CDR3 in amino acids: CAWSVGGEVYEQYF. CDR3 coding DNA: TGTGCCTGGAGTGTAGGGGGGGAAGTCTACGAGCAGTACTTC.

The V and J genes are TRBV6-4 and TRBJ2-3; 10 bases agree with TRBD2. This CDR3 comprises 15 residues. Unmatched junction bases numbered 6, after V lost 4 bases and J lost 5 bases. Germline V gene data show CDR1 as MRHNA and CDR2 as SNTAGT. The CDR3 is CASSASAGGVDTQYF. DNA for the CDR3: TGTGCCAGCAGTGCCTCAGCGGGGGGGGTAGATACGCAGTATTTT.